This TCR beta chain was sequenced during a study of a mutant IDH1 vaccine in newly diagnosed glioma. Overall study: Patients were started on vaccination 4-6 weeks after radiotherapy alone, or with temozolomide cycles.

Time point specified: week 11, during vaccination. Vaccination comprised doses that each held 300 ug of mutant IDH1 20-mer peptide, plus topical imiquimod. This CDR3 has 15 residues. Looked up from germline, CDR1 is SGHRS and CDR2 is YFSETQ. After removal of 4 bases from V and 1 base from J, the junction contained 6 bases not matched to a gene. To note about this clone: Its antigen is undetermined.

Measured with immunoSEQ multiplex PCR; TCRdb has only the in-frame clones, and not every one. The sample lists under 150,000 clones, roughly 90% occurring once. The sequence came from a woman aged 50 to 60 with glioma. This rearrangement joins TRBV5-1 to TRBJ1-1, with TRBD1 matching 8 bases. The sample consisted of PBMCs, taken from a glioma patient whose treatment included an IDH1 peptide vaccine. CDR3 DNA: TGCGCCAGCAGCCGGGCCGGGACAGGGAACACTGAAGCTTTCTTT. This sequence encodes CASSRAGTGNTEAFF.